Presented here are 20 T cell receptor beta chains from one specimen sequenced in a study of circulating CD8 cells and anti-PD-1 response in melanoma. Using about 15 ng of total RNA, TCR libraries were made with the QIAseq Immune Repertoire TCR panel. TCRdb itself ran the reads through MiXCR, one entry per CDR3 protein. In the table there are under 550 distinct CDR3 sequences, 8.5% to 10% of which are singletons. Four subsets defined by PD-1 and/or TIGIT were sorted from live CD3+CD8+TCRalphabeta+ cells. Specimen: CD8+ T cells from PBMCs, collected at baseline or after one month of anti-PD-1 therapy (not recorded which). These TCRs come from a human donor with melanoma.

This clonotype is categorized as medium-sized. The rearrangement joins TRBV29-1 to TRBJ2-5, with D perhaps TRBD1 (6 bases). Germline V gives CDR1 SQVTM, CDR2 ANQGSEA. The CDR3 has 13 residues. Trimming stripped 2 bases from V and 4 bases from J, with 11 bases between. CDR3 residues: CSVETDSLETQYF. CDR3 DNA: TGCAGCGTTGAAACGGACAGTCTAGAGACCCAGTACTTC.

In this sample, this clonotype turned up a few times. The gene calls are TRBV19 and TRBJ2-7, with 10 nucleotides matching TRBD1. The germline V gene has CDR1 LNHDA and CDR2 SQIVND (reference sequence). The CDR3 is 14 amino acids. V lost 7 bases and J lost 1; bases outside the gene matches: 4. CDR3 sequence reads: CASTRTGGSYEQYF. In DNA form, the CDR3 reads TGTGCCAGTACCCGGACAGGGGGGTCCTACGAGCAGTACTTC.

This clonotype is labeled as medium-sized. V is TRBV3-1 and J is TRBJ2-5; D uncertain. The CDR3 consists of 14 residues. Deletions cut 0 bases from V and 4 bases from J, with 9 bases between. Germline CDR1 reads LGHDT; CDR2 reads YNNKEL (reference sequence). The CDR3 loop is CASSQETRRETQYF. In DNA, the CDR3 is TGTGCCAGCAGCCAAGAAACACGCCGAGAGACCCAGTACTTC.

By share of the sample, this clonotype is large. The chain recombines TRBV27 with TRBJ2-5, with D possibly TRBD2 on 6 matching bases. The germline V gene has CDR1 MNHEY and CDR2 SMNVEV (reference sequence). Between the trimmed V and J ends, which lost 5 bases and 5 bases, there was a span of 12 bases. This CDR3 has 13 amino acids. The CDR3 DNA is TGTGCCAGCAGTCGGGAGAGGAGGGAGACCCAGTACTTC. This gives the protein CASSRERRETQYF.

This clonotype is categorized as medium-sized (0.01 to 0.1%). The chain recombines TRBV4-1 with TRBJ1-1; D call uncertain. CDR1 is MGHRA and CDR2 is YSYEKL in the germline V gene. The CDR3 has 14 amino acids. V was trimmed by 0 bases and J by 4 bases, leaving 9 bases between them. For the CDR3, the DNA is TGCGCCAGCAGCCAAGAGGGCCGACGCACTGAAGCTTTCTTT. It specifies CASSQEGRRTEAFF.

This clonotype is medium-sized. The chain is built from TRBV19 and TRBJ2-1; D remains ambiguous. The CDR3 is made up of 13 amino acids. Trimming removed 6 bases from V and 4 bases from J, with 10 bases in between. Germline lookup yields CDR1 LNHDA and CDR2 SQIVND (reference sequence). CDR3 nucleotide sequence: TGTGCCAGTAGCTACGGCCTATACAATGAGCAGTTCTTC. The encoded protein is CASSYGLYNEQFF.

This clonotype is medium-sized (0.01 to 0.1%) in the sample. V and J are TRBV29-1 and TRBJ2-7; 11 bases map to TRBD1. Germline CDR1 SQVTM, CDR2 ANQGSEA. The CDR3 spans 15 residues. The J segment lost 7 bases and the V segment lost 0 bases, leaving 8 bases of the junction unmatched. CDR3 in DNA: TGCAGCGTTGAAGATAAAGGACAGGGGGCGTGGGAGCAGTACTTC. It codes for CSVEDKGQGAWEQYF.

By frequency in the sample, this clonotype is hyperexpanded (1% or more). The CDR3 region is CASSRLARGTGELFF. DNA of the CDR3: TGTGCCAGCAGCCGGCTAGCGAGAGGCACCGGGGAGCTGTTTTTT. J is TRBJ2-2 and V is TRBV7-3, with D possibly TRBD2 on 6 matching bases. This CDR3 is 15 amino acids long. V was shortened by 5 bases and J by 4 bases, with 14 bases between the two germline ends. The germline gives CDR1 SGHTA, CDR2 FQGTGA.

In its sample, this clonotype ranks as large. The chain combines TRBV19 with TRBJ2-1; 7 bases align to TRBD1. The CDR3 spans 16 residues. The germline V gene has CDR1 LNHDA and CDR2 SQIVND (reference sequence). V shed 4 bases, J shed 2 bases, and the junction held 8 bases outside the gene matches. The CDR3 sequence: CASSREGAPTYNEQFF. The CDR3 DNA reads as TGTGCCAGTAGTAGAGAGGGGGCGCCCACCTACAATGAGCAGTTCTTC.

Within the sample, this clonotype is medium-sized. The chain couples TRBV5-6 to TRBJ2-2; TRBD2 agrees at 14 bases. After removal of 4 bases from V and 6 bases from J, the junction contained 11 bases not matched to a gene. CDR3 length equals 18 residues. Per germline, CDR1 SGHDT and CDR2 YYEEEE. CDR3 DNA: TGTGCCAGCAGCCCTTCGGGACTAGCGGGAGCCTCTTCCGGGGAGCTGTTTTTT. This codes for CASSPSGLAGASSGELFF.

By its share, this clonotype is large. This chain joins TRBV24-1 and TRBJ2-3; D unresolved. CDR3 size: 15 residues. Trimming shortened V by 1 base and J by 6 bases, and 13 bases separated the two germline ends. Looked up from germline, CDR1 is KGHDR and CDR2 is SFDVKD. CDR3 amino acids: CATSDFVGNVDTQYF. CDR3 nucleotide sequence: TGTGCCACCAGTGATTTCGTAGGCAACGTTGATACGCAGTATTTT.

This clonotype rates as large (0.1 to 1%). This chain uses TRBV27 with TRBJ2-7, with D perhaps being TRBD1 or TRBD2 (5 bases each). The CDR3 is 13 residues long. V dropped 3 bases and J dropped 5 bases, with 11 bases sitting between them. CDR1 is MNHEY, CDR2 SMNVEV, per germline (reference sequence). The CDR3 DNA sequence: TGTGCCAGCAGTTTCGCCGAGGGGAACGAGCAGTACTTC. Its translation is CASSFAEGNEQYF.

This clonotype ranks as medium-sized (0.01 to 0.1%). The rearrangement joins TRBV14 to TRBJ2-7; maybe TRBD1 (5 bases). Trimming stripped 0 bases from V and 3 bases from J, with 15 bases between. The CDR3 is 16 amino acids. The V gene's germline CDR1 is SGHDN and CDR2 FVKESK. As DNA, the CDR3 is TGTGCCAGCAGCCAAGAAGGTGGAGTCAGGGTCTACGAGCAGTACTTC. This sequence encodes CASSQEGGVRVYEQYF.

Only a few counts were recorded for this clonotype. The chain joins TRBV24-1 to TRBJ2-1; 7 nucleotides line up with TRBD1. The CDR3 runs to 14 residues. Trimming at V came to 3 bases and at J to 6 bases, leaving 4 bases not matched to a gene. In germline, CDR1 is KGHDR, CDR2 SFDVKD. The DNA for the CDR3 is TGTGCCACCAGTGATGTCGACAGGGTCAATGAGCAGTTCTTC. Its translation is CATSDVDRVNEQFF.

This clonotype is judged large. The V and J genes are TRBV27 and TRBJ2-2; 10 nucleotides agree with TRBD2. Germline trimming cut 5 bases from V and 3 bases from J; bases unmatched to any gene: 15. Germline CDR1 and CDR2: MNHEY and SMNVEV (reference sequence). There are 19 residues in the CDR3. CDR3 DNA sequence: TGTGCCAGCAGTCCCATCGCTAGCGGGAGTGTGGGGGACACCGGGGAGCTGTTTTTT. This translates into CASSPIASGSVGDTGELFF.

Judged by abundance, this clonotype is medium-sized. CDR3 coding DNA: TGTGCCAGCCGGGGGCTTGACCTCACAGATACGCAGTATTTT. It codes for CASRGLDLTDTQYF. The chain uses TRBV2 and TRBJ2-3; D could derive from TRBD1 or TRBD2 (6 bases each). From germline, CDR1 is SNHLY and CDR2 FYNNEI. This CDR3 contains 14 residues. Trimming took 8 bases from V and 2 from J, leaving 14 bases between them.

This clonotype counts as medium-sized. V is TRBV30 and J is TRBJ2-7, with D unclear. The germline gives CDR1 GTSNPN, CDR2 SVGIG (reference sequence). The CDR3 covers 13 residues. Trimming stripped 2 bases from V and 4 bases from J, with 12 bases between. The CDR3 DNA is TGTGCCTGGAGTCCTCGAGAAGCATACGAGCAGTACTTC. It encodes CAWSPREAYEQYF.

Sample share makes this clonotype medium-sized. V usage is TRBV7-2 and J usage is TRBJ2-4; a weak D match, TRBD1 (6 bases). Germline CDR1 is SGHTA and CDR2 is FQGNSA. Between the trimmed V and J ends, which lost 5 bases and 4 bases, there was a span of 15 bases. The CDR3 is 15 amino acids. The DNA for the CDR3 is TGTGCCAGCAGCGTAATAGGGGGTGGGAAAAACATTCAGTACTTC. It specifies CASSVIGGGKNIQYF.

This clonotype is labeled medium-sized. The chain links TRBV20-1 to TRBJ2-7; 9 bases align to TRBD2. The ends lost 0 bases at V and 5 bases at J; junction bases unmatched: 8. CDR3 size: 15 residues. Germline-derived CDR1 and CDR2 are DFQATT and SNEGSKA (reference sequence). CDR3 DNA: TGCAGTGCTAGAGATTTGCGGGAGGGCCTAGACGAGCAGTACTTC. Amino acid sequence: CSARDLREGLDEQYF.

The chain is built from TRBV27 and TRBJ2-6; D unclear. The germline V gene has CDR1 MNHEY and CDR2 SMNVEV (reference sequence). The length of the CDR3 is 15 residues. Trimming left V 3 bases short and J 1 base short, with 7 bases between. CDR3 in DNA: TGTGCCAGCAGTTTCACGGTTTCTGGGGCCAACGTCCTGACTTTC. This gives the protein CASSFTVSGANVLTF. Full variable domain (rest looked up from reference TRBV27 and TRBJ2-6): EAQVTQNPRYLITVTGKKLTVTCSQNMNHEYMSWYRQDPGLGLRQIYYSMNVEVTDKGDVPEGYKVSRKEKRNFPLILESPSPNQTSLYFCASSFTVSGANVLTFGAGSRLTVL.